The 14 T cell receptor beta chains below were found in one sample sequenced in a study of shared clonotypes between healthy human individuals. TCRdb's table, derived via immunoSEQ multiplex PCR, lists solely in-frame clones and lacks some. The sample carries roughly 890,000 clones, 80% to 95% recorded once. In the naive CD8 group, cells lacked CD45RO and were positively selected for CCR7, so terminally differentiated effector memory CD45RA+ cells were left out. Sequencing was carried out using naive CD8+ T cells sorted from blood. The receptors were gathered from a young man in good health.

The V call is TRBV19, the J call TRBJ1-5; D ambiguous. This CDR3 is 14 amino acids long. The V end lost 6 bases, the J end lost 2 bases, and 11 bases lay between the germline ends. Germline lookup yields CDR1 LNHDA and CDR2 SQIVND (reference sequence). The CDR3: CASSPETGNQPQHF. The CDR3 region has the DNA TGTGCCAGTAGCCCCGAGACGGGCAATCAGCCCCAGCATTTT.

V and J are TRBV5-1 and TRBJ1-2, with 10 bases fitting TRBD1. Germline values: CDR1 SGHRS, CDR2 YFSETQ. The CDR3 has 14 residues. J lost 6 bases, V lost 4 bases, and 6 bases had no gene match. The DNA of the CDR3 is TGCGCCAGCAGCACTGCCGGGACAGGGGATGGCTACACCTTC. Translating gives CASSTAGTGDGYTF.

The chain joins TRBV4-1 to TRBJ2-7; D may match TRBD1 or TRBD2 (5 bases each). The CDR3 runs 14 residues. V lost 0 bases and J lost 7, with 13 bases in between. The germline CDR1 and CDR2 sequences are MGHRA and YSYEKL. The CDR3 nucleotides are TGCGCCAGCAGCCAAGATGGGGGTGTGAGGGAGCAGTACTTC. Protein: CASSQDGGVREQYF.

The CDR3 DNA reads TGTGCCAGTAGTACGACTAGCGTCAACGAGCAGTACTTC. Protein: CASSTTSVNEQYF. The rearrangement joins TRBV19 to TRBJ2-7; 8 positions match TRBD2. Trimming removed 4 bases from V and 5 bases from J; junction bases left unmatched: 4. CDR3 length: 13 residues. The germline V gene encodes CDR1 LNHDA and CDR2 SQIVND (reference sequence).

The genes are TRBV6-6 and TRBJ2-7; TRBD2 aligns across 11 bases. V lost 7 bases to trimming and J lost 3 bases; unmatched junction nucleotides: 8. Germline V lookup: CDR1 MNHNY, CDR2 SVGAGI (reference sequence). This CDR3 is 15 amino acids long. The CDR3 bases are TGTGCCAGCACTGTACTAGCGGGAGCCATCTACGAGCAGTACTTC. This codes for CASTVLAGAIYEQYF.

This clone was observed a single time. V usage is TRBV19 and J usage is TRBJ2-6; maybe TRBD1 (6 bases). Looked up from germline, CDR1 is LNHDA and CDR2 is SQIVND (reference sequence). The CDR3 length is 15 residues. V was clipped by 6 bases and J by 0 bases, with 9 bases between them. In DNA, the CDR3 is TGTGCCAGTAGCTACAGGGACTCTGGGGCCAACGTCCTGACTTTC. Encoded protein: CASSYRDSGANVLTF. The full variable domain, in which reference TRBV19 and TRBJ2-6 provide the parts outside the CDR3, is DGGITQSPKYLFRKEGQNVTLSCEQNLNHDAMYWYRQDPGQGLRLIYYSQIVNDFQKGDIAEGYSVSREKKESFPLTVTSAQKNPTAFYLCASSYRDSGANVLTFGAGSRLTVL.

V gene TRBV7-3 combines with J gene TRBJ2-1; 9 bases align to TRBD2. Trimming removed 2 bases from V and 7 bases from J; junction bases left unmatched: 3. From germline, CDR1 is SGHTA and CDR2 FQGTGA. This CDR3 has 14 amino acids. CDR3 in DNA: TGTGCCAGCAGCTTAGCGGGAGGGCCAAATGAGCAGTTCTTC. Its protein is CASSLAGGPNEQFF.

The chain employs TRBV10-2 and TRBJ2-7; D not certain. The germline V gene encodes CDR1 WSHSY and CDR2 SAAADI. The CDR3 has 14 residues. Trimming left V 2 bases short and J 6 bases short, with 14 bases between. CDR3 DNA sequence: TGCGCCAGCAGTGAGGGTCCGTGGTCTGGCGAGCAGTACTTC. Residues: CASSEGPWSGEQYF.

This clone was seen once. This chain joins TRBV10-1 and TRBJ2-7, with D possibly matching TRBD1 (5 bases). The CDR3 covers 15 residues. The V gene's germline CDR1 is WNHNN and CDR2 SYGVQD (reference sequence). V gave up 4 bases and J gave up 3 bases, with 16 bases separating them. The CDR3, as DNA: TGCGCCAGCAGTGTAAGGTGCAGGGCTAACTACGAGCAGTACTTC. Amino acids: CASSVRCRANYEQYF.

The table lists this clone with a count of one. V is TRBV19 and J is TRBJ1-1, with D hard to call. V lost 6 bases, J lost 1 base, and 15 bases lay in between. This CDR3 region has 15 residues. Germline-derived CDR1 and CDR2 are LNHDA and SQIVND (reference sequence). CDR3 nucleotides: TGTGCCAGTAGGCTCGGCCCCACTACGAACACTGAAGCTTTCTTT. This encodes CASRLGPTTNTEAFF.

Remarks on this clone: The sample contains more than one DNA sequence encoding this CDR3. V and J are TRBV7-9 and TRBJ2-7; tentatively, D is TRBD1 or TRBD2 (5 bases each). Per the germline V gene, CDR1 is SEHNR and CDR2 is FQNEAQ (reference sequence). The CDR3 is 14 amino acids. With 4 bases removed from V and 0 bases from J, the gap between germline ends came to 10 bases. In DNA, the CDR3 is TGTGCCAGCAGCTCAGGGACGGACTCCTACGAGCAGTACTTC. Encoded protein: CASSSGTDSYEQYF.

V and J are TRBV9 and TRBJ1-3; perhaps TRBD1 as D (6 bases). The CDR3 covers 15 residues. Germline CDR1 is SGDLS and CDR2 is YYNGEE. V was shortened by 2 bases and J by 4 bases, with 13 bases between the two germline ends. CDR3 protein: CASSVQGREGNTIYF. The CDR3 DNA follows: TGTGCCAGCAGCGTTCAGGGGAGAGAGGGAAACACCATATATTTT.

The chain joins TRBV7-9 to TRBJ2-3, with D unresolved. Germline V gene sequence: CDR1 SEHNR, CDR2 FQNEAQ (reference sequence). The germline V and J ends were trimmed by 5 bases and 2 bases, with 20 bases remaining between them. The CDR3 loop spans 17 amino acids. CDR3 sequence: CASSHDGLDTNTDTQYF. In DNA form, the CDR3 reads TGTGCCAGCAGCCACGACGGTCTGGATACCAACACAGATACGCAGTATTTT.

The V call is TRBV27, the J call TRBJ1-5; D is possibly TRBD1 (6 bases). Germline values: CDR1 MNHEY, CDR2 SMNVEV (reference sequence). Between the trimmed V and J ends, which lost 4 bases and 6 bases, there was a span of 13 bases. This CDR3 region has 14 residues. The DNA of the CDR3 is TGTGCCAGCAGTTCGTCCCAACAGGGTCAGCCCCAGCATTTT. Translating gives CASSSSQQGQPQHF.